The 4 T cell receptor beta chains below all came from one sample that was sequenced in a study of neurological immune-mediated disorders. In TCRdb, the 5' RACE reads were re-called with MiXCR into one record per CDR3 protein. This table holds about 65,000 distinct CDR3 sequences, over 4% found once. Material: PBMCs. All receptors derive from a man aged 50 or older with multiple sclerosis.

This clonotype was seen at least ten times. The genes are TRBV7-8 and TRBJ1-1; possibly TRBD1 for D (5 bases). This CDR3 is built from 16 residues. V lost 0 bases to trimming and J lost 5 bases, with 16 bases between them. Germline CDR1 reads SGHVS; CDR2 reads FQNEAQ. This chain's CDR3 is CASSLADRVGTTEAFF. Written as DNA, the CDR3 is TGTGCCAGCAGCTTAGCAGACCGAGTTGGGACGACTGAAGCTTTCTTT.

The chain carries TRBV14 and TRBJ2-1, with D perhaps TRBD1 or TRBD2 (6 bases each). CDR1 is SGHDN and CDR2 is FVKESK in the germline V gene. The V gene lost 4 bases and the J gene lost 3 bases, with 19 bases spanning the gap. The CDR3 sequence is 17 residues long. The CDR3 DNA is TGTGCCAGCAGCCCCTATTGGGGGGCCTTAAGCTACAATGAGCAGTTCTTC. It specifies CASSPYWGALSYNEQFF.

Many counts were recorded for this clonotype. The chain couples TRBV21-1 to TRBJ2-5; whether TRBD2, the table's D call, matches the DNA was not checked. TRBV21-1 is annotated as a pseudogene. The CDR3 spans 17 residues. Written as DNA, the CDR3 is TGTGCCAGCAGCGGCTCGAAGACAGCGGGGGGCTGGGAGACCCAGTACTTC. Protein: CASSGSKTAGGWETQYF.

This clonotype was counted a few times. V is TRBV7-8 and J is TRBJ1-1; D not resolved. The CDR3 loop spans 12 amino acids. With 5 bases removed from V and 6 bases from J, the gap between germline ends came to 10 bases. The germline CDR1 and CDR2 sequences are SGHVS and FQNEAQ. CDR3 DNA sequence: TGTGCCAGCAGCCGGAATCTGGCTGAAGCTTTCTTT. Amino acid sequence: CASSRNLAEAFF.